This entry features one TCR beta chain sequence. The CDR3 loop spans 14 amino acids. Germline V gene data show CDR1 as MDHEN and CDR2 as SYDVKM. V was shortened by 7 bases and J by 1 base, with 14 bases between the two germline ends. The data were produced by immunoSEQ multiplex PCR, yet TCRdb's version contains in-frame clones alone and is incomplete. The sample contains roughly 54,000 clones, around 92% of which appear only once. This record comes from a study of T cell changes during pregnancy in multiple sclerosis. Sequenced material: CD4+ T cells from peripheral blood mononuclear cells, taken after pregnancy. The rearrangement joins TRBV28 to TRBJ2-7; D remains ambiguous. The sequence was collected from a female donor with multiple sclerosis, enrolled in a pregnancy study. CDR3 sequence reads: CASTPPGISYEQYF. Written as DNA, the CDR3 is TGTGCCAGCACCCCTCCGGGTATTTCCTACGAGCAGTACTTC.